This T cell receptor (beta chain) was documented in a study of blood T cell repertoires in COVID-19. Assay used: immunoSEQ multiplex PCR; TCRdb lists only in-frame clones, some missing. The sample has a few hundred thousand clones, approximately 86% seen once. This clonotype was obtained from a human donor with COVID-19, enrolled during active disease. The donor label of this sample is uncertain. Specimen: peripheral blood.

CDR3: CASSLGTSLGTYEQYF. In DNA, the CDR3 is TGTGCCAGCAGCTTAGGGACATCCCTGGGGACCTACGAGCAGTACTTC. The chain uses TRBV7-2 and TRBJ2-7; the D gene is possibly TRBD1 (5 bases). CDR3 size: 16 residues. Germline V gives CDR1 SGHTA, CDR2 FQGNSA. Trimming removed 1 base at V and 2 bases at J, with 15 bases between.